The subject of this entry is one T cell receptor beta chain. What it binds is not known. The data were obtained in a study of T cell responses to AZD1222 COVID-19 vaccine. Study observations and caveats: Only a handful of AZD1222 recipients were seropositive at baseline.

Trimming cost V 4 bases and J 4 bases, with 10 bases left between them. This CDR3 spans 12 amino acids. From germline, CDR1 is SQVTM and CDR2 ANQGSEA. TCRdb's copy holds only in-frame clones and misses some; the assay was immunoSEQ multiplex PCR. This table holds some 180,000 clones, approximately 95% found once. V and J are TRBV29-1 and TRBJ1-2; unclear D gene. Here the sequenced sample was peripheral blood, taken 28 days after the second dose of the MenACWY control vaccine. The clonotype comes from an adult who received the MenACWY meningococcal vaccine as a control. CDR3 loop: CSVVVQSYGYTF. The CDR3 nucleotides are TGCAGCGTTGTAGTACAGTCCTATGGCTACACCTTC.